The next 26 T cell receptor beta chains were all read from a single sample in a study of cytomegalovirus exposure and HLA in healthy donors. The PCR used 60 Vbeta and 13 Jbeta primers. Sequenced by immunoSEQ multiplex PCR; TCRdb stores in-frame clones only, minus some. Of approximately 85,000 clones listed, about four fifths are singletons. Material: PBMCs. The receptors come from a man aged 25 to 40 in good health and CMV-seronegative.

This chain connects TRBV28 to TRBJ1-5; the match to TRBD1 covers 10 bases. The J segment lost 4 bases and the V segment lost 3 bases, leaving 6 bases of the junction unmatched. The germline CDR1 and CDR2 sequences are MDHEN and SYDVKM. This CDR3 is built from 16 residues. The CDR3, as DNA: TGTGCCAGCAGTTTTACGACAGGGGGCGGAAATCAGCCCCAGCATTTT. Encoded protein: CASSFTTGGGNQPQHF.

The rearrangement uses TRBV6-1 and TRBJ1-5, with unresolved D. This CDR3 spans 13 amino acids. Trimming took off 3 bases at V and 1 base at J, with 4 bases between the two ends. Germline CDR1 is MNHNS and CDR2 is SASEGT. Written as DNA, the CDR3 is TGTGCCAGCAGTGACTTCAGCAATCAGCCCCAGCATTTT. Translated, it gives CASSDFSNQPQHF.

The CDR3 DNA is TGTGCCAGTGCGAGGACAGGGTATTTGGATGAGCAGTTCTTC. Its translation is CASARTGYLDEQFF. The chain joins TRBV19 to TRBJ2-1; 8 nucleotides align to TRBD1. Germline loops: CDR1 LNHDA, CDR2 SQIVND (reference sequence). The J segment lost 8 bases and the V segment lost 8 bases, leaving 11 bases of the junction unmatched. The CDR3 is made up of 14 amino acids.

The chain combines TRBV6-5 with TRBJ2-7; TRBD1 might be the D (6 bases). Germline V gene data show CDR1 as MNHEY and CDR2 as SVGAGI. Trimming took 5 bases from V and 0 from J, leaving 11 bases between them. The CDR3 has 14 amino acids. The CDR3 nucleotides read TGTGCCAGCAGTGACCCAGGGGCCTCCTACGAGCAGTACTTC. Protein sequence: CASSDPGASYEQYF.

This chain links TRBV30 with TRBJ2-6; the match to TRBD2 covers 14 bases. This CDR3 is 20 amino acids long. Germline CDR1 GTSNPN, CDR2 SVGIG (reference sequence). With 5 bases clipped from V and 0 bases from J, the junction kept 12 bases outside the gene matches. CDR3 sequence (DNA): TGTGCCTGGGCCGGACTAGCGGGGGGACTTATCCCCTCTGGGGCCAACGTCCTGACTTTC. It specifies CAWAGLAGGLIPSGANVLTF. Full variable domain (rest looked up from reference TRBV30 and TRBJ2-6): SQTIHQWPATLVQPVGSPLSLECTVEGTSNPNLYWYRQAAGRGLQLLFYSVGIGQISSEVPQNLSASRPQDRQFILSSKKLLLSDSGFYLCAWAGLAGGLIPSGANVLTFGAGSRLTVL.

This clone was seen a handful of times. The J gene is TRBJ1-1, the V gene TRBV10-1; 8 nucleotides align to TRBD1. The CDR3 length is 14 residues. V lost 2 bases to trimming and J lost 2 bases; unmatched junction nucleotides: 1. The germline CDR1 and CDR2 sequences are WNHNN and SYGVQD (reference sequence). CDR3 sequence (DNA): TGCGCCAGCAGTGAGGGGACAGGAAACACTGAAGCTTTCTTT. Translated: CASSEGTGNTEAFF.

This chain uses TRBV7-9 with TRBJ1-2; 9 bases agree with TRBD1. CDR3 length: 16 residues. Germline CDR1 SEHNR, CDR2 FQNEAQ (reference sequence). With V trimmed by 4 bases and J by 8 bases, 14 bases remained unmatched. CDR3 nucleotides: TGTGCCAGCAGCTCCTACAGGGGGCGCAGGGATGGGGGCTACACCTTC. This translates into CASSSYRGRRDGGYTF.

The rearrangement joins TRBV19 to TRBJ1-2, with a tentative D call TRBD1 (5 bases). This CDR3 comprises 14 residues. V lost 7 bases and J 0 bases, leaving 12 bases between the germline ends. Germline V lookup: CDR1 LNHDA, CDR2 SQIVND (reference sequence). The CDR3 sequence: CASMIQGPNYGYTF. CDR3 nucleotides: TGTGCCAGTATGATCCAGGGTCCTAACTATGGCTACACCTTC.

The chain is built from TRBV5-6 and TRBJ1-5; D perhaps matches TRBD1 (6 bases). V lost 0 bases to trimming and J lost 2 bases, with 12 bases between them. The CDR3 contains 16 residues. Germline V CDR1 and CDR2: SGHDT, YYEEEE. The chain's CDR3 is CASSLGGLGGNQPQHF. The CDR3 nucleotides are TGTGCCAGCAGCTTGGGGGGGCTTGGGGGCAATCAGCCCCAGCATTTT.

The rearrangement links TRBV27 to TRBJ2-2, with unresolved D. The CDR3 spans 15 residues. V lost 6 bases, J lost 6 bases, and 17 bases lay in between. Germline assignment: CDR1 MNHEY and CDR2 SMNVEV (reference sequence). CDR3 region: CASSSRGLGAGELFF. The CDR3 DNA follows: TGTGCCAGCAGCTCCAGAGGCCTAGGCGCCGGGGAGCTGTTTTTT.

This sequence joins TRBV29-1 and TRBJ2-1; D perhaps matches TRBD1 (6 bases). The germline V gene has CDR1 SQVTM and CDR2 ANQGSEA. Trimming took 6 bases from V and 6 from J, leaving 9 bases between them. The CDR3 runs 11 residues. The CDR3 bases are TGCAGCGTGGGCAGGGGCAATGAGCAGTTCTTC. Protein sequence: CSVGRGNEQFF.

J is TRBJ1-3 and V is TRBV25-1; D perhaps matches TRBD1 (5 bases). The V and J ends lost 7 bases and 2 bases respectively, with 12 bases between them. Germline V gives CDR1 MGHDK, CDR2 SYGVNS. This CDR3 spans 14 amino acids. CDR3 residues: CASNSGGPGNTIYF. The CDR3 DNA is TGTGCCAGCAATTCGGGGGGTCCTGGAAACACCATATATTTT.

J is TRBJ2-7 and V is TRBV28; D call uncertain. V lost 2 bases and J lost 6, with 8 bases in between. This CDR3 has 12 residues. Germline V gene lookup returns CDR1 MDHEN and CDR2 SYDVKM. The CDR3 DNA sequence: TGTGCCAGCAGTTTACAGGCGAGCGAGCAGTACTTC. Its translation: CASSLQASEQYF.

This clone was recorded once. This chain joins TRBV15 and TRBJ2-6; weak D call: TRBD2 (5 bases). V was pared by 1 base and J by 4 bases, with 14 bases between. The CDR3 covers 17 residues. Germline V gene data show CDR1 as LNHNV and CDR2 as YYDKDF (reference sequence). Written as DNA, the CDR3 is TGTGCCACCAGCAGAGGAGCGGCCCAGAGGGGGGCCAACGTCCTGACTTTC. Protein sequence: CATSRGAAQRGANVLTF.

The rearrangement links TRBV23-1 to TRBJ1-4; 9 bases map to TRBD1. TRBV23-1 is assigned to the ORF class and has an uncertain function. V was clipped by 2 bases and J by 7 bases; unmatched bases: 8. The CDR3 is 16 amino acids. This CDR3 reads CASSQASTGGPEKLFF. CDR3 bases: TGCGCCAGCAGTCAAGCCTCAACAGGGGGCCCTGAAAAACTGTTTTTT.

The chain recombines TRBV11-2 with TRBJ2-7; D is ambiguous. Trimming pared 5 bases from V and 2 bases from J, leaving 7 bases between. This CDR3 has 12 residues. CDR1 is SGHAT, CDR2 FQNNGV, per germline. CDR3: CASSPTTYEQYF. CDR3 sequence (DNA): TGTGCCAGCAGCCCTACTACCTACGAGCAGTACTTC.

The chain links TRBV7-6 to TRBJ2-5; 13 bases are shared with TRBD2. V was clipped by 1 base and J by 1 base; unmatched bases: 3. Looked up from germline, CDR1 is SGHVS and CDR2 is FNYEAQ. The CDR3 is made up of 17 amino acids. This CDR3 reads CASSLGLAGGGQETQYF. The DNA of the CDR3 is TGTGCCAGCAGCTTAGGACTAGCGGGAGGTGGCCAAGAGACCCAGTACTTC.

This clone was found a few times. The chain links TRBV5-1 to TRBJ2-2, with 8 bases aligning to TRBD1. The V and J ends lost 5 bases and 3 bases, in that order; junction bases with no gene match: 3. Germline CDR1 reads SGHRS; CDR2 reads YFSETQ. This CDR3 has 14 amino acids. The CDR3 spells CASRGQGDTGELFF. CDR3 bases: TGCGCCAGCAGAGGACAGGGTGACACCGGGGAGCTGTTTTTT.

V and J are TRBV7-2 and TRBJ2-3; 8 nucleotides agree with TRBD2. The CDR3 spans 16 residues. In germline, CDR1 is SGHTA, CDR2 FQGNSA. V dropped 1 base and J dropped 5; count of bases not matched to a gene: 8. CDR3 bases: TGTGCCAGCAGCTTAGGCGCGGGAGGCAGAGTAGATACGCAGTATTTT. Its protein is CASSLGAGGRVDTQYF.

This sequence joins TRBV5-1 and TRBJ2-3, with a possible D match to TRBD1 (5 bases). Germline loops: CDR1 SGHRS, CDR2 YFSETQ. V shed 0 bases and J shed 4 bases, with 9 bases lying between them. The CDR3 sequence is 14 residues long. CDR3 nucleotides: TGCGCCAGCAGCTTGGGGGGCCTAGCAGATACGCAGTATTTT. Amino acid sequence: CASSLGGLADTQYF.

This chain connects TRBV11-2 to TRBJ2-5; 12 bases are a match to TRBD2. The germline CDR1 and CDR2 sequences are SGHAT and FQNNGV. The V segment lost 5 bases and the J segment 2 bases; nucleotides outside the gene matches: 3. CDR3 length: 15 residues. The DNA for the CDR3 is TGTGCCAGCAGCCGACTAGCGGGGGCACAAGAGACCCAGTACTTC. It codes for CASSRLAGAQETQYF.

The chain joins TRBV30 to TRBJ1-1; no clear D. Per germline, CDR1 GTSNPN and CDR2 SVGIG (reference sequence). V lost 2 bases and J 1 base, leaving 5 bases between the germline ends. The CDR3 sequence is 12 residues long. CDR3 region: CAWSRQNTEAFF. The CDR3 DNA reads TGTGCCTGGAGTCGACAGAACACTGAAGCTTTCTTT.

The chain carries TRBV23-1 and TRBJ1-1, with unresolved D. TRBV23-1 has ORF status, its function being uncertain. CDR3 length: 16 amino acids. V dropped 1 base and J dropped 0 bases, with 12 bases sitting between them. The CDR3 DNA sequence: TGCGCCAGCAGTCAATGGTGCAGGTCCATGAACACTGAAGCTTTCTTT. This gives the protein CASSQWCRSMNTEAFF.

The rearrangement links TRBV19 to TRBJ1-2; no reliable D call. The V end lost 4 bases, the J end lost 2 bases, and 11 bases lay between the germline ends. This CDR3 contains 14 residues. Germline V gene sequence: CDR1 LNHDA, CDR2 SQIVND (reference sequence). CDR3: CASSTLTENYGYTF. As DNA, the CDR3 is TGTGCCAGTAGTACCTTAACAGAGAACTATGGCTACACCTTC. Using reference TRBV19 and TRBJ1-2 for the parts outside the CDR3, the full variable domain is DGGITQSPKYLFRKEGQNVTLSCEQNLNHDAMYWYRQDPGQGLRLIYYSQIVNDFQKGDIAEGYSVSREKKESFPLTVTSAQKNPTAFYLCASSTLTENYGYTFGSGTRLTVV.

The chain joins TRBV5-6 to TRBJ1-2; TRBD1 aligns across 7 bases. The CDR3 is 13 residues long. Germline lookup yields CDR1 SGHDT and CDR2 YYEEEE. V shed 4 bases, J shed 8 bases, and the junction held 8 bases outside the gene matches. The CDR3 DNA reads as TGTGCCAGCAGCCAGGGACAGATGCTAGGCTACACCTTC. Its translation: CASSQGQMLGYTF. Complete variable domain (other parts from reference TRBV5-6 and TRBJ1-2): DAGVTQSPTHLIKTRGQQVTLRCSPKSGHDTVSWYQQALGQGPQFIFQYYEEEERQRGNFPDRFSGHQFPNYSSELNVNALLLGDSALYLCASSQGQMLGYTFGSGTRLTVV.

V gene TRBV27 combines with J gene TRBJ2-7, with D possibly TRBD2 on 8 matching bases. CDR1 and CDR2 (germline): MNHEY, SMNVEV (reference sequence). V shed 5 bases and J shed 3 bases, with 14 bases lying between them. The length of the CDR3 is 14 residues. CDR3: CASSPGGDSYEQYF. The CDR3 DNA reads TGTGCCAGCAGTCCGGGGGGGGACAGCTACGAGCAGTACTTC.